What follows are 9 T cell receptor beta chains derived from one specimen sequenced in a study of cytomegalovirus exposure and HLA in healthy donors. A multiplex PCR was run with 60 Vbeta primers and 13 Jbeta primers. The repertoire was sequenced with immunoSEQ multiplex PCR; TCRdb's copy has only in-frame clones and lacks some. The sample includes 150,000 to 200,000 clones, almost 80% of them seen just once. The specimen was PBMCs. The source of these receptors is a male donor in good health and CMV-seronegative.

This sequence joins TRBV7-2 and TRBJ1-5; a possible D gene is TRBD1 (5 bases). The V end was cut by 5 bases, the J end by 7 bases, with 15 bases between. Per germline, CDR1 SGHTA and CDR2 FQGNSA. The CDR3 is 14 residues long. The CDR3 reads CASSPRSGDQPQHF. CDR3 nucleotide sequence: TGTGCCAGCAGCCCCCGGAGCGGGGACCAGCCCCAGCATTTT.

The chain recombines TRBV21-1 with TRBJ1-5. TRBV21-1 is shown as a pseudogene. The CDR3 has 15 amino acids. The CDR3 DNA is TGTGCCAGCTTGGGAGACATCAGAGGCAATCAGCCCCAGCATTTT. Amino acids: CASLGDIRGNQPQHF.

The V call is TRBV4-1, the J call TRBJ2-3; D unclear. There are 14 residues in the CDR3. V lost 3 bases to trimming and J lost 6 bases, with 13 bases between them. Germline V gene lookup returns CDR1 MGHRA and CDR2 YSYEKL. CDR3 coding DNA: TGCGCCAGCAGCCAGCCGGGTTCAACGGATACGCAGTATTTT. Its protein is CASSQPGSTDTQYF.

This sequence joins TRBV4-2 and TRBJ2-7; 7 positions agree with TRBD2. This CDR3 is 16 amino acids long. V shed 0 bases, J shed 1 base, and the junction held 6 bases outside the gene matches. The V gene's germline CDR1 is LGHNA and CDR2 YNFKEQ. In nucleotides, the CDR3 is TGTGCCAGCAGCCAAGAGGAGGGAGGGAGGTCCTACGAGCAGTACTTC. Translation: CASSQEEGGRSYEQYF.

This clone was counted once. The rearrangement joins TRBV11-1 to TRBJ1-1; 7 nucleotides agree with TRBD1. The V gene's germline CDR1 is SGHAT and CDR2 FQDESV (reference sequence). This CDR3 is 14 amino acids long. V trimming: 3 bases; J trimming: 1 base; junction bases outside the gene matches: 2. For the CDR3, the DNA is TGTGCCAGCAGCTTCGGACAGGCGAACACTGAAGCTTTCTTT. This sequence encodes CASSFGQANTEAFF.

The genes are TRBV27 and TRBJ2-4; 8 positions match TRBD1. Trimming removed 5 bases from V and 8 bases from J; junction bases left unmatched: 8. This CDR3 contains 14 residues. From germline, CDR1 is MNHEY and CDR2 SMNVEV (reference sequence). DNA of the CDR3: TGTGCCAGCAGTCCCAGGACAGGGCGGGACATTCAGTACTTC. This sequence encodes CASSPRTGRDIQYF.

The chain combines TRBV6-6 with TRBJ1-3, with 7 bases that match TRBD1. Per germline, CDR1 MNHNY and CDR2 SVGAGI (reference sequence). The CDR3 extends over 14 amino acids. J was trimmed by 6 bases and V by 6 bases; bases with no gene match: 8. CDR3 DNA: TGTGCCAGCAGCCTGACAGGGTGGGAAAACACCATATATTTT. It is translated as CASSLTGWENTIYF.

In DNA, the CDR3 is TGTGCCAGCAGTCGGGGCAATGAGCAGTTCTTC. This codes for CASSRGNEQFF. The chain is built from TRBV14 and TRBJ2-1; D perhaps matches TRBD2 (5 bases). The length of the CDR3 is 11 residues. CDR1 and CDR2 (germline): SGHDN, FVKESK. V dropped 6 bases and J dropped 6 bases, with 6 bases sitting between them. Drawing the rest from reference TRBV14 and TRBJ2-1, the complete variable domain is EAGVTQFPSHSVIEKGQTVTLRCDPISGHDNLYWYRRVMGKEIKFLLHFVKESKQDESGMPNNRFLAERTGGTYSTLKVQPAELEDSGVYFCASSRGNEQFFGPGTRLTVL.

This chain links TRBV25-1 with TRBJ2-1; 11 bases fit TRBD2. CDR1 and CDR2 (germline): MGHDK, SYGVNS. The ends lost 6 bases at V and 6 bases at J; junction bases unmatched: 4. The CDR3 totals 14 residues. The CDR3, as DNA: TGTGCCAGCAGCGGACTAGCGGGTATCAATGAGCAGTTCTTC. This translates into CASSGLAGINEQFF.